These 2 T cell receptor beta chains came from one sample sequenced in a study of shared clonotypes between healthy human individuals (dated by TCRdb to 2018 to 2021). The library was obtained by the immunoSEQ multiplex PCR assay. The table comes from immuneACCESS by way of TCRdb, which keeps in-frame sequences with V and J called. Part of the clones is missing from these tables; in studies checked, under half for an unresolved V gene and the rest for unknown reasons. This sample gives about 2 million clones in total; 85% to 95% of them show up just once. More than 0.1% of the sample is in the top ten clones. Source material: naive CD4+ T cells sorted from blood. Taken with the paper, the label for cell subset or site translates to: CD45RA+ positively selected. These receptor sequences come from a man aged 18 to 30 in good health.

As concerns this clone: One junction end does not reproduce the germline sequence, and a read error may be involved. CDR3 DNA sequence: TGTGCTAGCAGCTTACGCCCCGGGGCTCCAGATACGCAGTATTTT. Protein sequence: CASSLRPGAPDTQYF. This rearrangement joins TRBV7-7 to TRBJ2-3; either TRBD1 or TRBD2 may fit D (5 bases each). The CDR3 totals 15 residues. The germline gives CDR1 SSHAT, CDR2 FNYEAQ (reference sequence).

The chain has TRBV29-1 and TRBJ2-5; 7 bases fit TRBD1. The CDR3 totals 13 residues. Germline V CDR1 and CDR2: SQVTM, ANQGSEA. V lost 2 bases, J lost 1 base, and 1 base stayed unmatched. The CDR3 nucleotides read TGCAGCGTTGAATACAGGGGCCAAGAGACCCAGTACTTC. This translates into CSVEYRGQETQYF.